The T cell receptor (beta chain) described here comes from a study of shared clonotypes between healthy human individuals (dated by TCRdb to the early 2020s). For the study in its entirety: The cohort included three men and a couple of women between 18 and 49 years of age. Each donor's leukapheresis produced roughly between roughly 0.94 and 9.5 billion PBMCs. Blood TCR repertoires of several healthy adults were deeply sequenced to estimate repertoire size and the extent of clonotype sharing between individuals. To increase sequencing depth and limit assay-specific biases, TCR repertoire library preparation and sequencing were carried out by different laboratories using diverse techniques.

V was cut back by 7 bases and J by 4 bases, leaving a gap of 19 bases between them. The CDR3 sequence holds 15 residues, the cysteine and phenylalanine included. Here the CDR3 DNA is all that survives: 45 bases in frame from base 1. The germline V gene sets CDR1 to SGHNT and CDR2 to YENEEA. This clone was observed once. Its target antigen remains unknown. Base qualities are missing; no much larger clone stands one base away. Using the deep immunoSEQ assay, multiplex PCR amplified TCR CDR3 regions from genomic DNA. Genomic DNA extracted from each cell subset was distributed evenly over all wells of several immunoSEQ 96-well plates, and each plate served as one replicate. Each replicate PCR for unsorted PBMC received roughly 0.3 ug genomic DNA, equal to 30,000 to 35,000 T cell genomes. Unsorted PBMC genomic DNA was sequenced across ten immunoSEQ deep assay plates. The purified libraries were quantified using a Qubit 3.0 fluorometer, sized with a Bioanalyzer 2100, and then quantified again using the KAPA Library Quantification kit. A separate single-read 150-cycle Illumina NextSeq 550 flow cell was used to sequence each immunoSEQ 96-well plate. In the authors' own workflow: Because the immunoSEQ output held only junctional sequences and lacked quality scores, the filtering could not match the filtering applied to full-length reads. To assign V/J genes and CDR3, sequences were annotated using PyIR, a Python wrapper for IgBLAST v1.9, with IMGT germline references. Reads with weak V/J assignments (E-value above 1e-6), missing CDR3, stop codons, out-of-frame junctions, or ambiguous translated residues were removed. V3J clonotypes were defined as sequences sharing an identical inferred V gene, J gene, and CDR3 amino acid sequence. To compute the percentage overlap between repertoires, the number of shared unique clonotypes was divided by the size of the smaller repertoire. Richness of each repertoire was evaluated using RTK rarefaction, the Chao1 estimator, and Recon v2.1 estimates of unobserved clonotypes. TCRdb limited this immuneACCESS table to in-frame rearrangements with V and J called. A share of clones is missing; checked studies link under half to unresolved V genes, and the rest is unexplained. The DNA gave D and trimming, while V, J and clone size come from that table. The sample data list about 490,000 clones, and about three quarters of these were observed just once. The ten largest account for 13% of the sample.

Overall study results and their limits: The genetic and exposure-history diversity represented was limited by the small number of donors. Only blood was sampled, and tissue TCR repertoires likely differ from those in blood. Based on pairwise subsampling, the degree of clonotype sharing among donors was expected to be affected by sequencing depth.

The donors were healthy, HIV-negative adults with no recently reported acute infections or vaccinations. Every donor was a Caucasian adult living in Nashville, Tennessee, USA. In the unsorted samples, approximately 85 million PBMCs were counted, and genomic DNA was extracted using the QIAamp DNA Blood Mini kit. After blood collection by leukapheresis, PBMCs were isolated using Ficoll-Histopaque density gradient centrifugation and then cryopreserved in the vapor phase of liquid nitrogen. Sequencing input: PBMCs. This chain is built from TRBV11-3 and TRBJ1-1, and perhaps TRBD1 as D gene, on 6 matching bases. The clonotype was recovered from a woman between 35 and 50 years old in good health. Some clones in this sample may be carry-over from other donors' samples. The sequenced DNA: TGTGCCAGCACCGTTTCGGGGGGCCGGGGCACTGAAGCTTTCTTT. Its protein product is CASTVSGGRGTEAFF.